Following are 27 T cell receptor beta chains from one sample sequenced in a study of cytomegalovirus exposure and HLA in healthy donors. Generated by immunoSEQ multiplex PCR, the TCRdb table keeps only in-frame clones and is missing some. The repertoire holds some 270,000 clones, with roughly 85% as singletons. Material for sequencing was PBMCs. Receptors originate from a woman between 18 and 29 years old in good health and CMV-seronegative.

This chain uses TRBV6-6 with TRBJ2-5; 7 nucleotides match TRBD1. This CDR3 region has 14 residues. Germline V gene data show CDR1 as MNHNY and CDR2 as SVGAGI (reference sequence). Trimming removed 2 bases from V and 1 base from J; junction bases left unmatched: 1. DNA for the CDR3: TGTGCCAGCAGTTACGGGACAGTCCAAGAGACCCAGTACTTC. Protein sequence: CASSYGTVQETQYF.

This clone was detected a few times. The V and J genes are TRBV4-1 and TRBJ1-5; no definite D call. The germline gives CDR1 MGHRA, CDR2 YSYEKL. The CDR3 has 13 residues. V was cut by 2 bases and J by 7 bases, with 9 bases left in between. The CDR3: CASSQQTGQPQHF. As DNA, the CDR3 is TGCGCCAGCAGCCAACAAACCGGGCAGCCCCAGCATTTT.

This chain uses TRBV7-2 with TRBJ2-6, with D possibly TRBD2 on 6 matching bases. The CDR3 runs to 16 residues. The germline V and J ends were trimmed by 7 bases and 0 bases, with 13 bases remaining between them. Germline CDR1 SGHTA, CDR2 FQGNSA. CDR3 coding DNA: TGTGCCAGCATCTGGGGGGAGAGCTCTGGGGCCAACGTCCTGACTTTC. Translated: CASIWGESSGANVLTF. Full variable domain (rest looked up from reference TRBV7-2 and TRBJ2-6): GAGVSQSPSNKVTEKGKDVELRCDPISGHTALYWYRQSLGQGLEFLIYFQGNSAPDKSGLPSDRFSAERTGGSVSTLTIQRTQQEDSAVYLCASIWGESSGANVLTFGAGSRLTVL.

DNA for the CDR3: TGTGCCAGCAGCGTTGCCGCGACAGGCCAAGTTGAAGCTTTCTTT. This sequence encodes CASSVAATGQVEAFF. The chain employs TRBV9 and TRBJ1-1, with D tentatively TRBD1 (6 bases). V was cut by 2 bases and J by 7 bases, with 18 bases left in between. Germline lookup yields CDR1 SGDLS and CDR2 YYNGEE. The CDR3 consists of 15 residues.

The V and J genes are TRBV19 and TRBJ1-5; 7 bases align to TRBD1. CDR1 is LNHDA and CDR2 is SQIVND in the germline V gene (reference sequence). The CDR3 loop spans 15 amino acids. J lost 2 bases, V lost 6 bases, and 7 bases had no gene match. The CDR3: CASSVWDRRNQPQHF. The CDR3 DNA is TGTGCCAGTAGCGTCTGGGACAGACGCAATCAGCCCCAGCATTTT.

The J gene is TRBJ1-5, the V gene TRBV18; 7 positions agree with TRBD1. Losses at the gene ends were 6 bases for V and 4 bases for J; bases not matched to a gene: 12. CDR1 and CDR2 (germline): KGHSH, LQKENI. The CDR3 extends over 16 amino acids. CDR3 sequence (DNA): TGTGCCAGCTCTCAAAATTCCGGGACAGATAATCAGCCCCAGCATTTT. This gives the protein CASSQNSGTDNQPQHF.

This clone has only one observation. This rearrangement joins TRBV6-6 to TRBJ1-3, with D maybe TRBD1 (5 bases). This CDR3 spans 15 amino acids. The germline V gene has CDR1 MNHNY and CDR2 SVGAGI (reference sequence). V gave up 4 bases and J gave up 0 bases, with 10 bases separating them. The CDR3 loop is CASSWDSSSGNTIYF. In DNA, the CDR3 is TGTGCCAGCAGTTGGGACTCTAGCTCTGGAAACACCATATATTTT.

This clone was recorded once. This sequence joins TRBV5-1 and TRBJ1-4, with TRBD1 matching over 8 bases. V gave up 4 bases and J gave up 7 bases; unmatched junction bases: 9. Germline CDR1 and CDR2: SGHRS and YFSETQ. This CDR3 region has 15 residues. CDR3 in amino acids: CASSTGQGSGEKLFF. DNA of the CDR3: TGCGCCAGCAGCACAGGACAGGGCTCTGGTGAAAAACTGTTTTTT.

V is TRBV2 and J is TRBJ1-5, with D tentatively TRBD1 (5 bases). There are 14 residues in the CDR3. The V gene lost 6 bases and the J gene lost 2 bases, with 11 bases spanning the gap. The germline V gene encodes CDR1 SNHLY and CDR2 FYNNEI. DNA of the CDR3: TGTGCCAGCAGACAGGATATAGGCAATCAGCCCCAGCATTTT. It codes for CASRQDIGNQPQHF.

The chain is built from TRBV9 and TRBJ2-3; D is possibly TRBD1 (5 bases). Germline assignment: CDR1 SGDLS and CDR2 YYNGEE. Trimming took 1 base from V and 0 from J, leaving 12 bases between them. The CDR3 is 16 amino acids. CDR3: CASSVRGFTSTDTQYF. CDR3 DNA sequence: TGTGCCAGCAGCGTAAGGGGTTTCACTAGCACAGATACGCAGTATTTT.

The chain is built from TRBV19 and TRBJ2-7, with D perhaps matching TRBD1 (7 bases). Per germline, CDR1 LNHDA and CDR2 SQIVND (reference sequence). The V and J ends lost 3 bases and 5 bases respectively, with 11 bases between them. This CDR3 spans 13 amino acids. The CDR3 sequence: CASSIAGGNEQYF. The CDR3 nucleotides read TGTGCCAGTAGTATTGCAGGGGGGAACGAGCAGTACTTC.

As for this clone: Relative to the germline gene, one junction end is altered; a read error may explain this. The CDR3 is CASSDVWGGETQYF. CDR3 sequence (DNA): TGTGCTAGCAGCGACGTATGGGGGGGGGAGACCCAGTACTTC. V gene TRBV7-7 combines with J gene TRBJ2-5; 7 nucleotides match TRBD2. CDR1 and CDR2 from the germline V gene are SSHAT and FNYEAQ (reference sequence). The CDR3 extends over 14 amino acids.

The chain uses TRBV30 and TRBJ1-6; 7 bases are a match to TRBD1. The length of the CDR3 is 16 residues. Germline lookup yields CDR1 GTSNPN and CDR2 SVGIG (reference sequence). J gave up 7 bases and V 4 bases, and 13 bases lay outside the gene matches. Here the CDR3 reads CAWTHLRTGGNSPLHF. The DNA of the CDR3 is TGTGCCTGGACTCACTTAAGGACAGGTGGGAATTCACCCCTCCACTTT.

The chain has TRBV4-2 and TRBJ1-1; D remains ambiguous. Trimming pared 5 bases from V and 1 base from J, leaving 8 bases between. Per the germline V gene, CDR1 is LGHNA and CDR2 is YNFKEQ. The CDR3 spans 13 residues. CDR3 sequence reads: CASSLSGNTEAFF. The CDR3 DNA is TGTGCCAGCAGCTTATCGGGGAACACTGAAGCTTTCTTT.

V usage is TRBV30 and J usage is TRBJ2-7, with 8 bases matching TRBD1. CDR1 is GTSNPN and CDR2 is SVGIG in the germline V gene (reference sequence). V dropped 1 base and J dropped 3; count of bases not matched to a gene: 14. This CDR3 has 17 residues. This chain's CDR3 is CAWSEPLRGRGLYEQYF. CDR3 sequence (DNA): TGTGCCTGGAGTGAACCCCTTCGGGGCAGGGGGCTCTACGAGCAGTACTTC.

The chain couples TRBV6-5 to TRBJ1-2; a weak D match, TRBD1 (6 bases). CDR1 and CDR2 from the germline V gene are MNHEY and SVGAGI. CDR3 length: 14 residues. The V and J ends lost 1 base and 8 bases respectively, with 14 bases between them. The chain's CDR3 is CASSYYRDLEGYTF. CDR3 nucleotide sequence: TGTGCCAGCAGTTACTACAGGGATCTAGAGGGCTACACCTTC.

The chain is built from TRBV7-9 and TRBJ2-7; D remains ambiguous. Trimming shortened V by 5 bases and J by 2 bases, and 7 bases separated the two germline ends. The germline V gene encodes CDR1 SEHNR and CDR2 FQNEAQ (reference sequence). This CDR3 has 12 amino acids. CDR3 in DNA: TGTGCCAGCAGCCCTACCCCCTACGAGCAGTACTTC. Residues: CASSPTPYEQYF.

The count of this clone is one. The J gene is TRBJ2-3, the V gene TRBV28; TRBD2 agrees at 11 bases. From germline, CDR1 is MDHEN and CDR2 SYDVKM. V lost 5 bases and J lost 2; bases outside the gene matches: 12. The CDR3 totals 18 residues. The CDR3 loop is CASSPAGLAGGYTDTQYF. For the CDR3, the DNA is TGTGCCAGCAGTCCAGCGGGTCTAGCGGGGGGTTACACAGATACGCAGTATTTT.

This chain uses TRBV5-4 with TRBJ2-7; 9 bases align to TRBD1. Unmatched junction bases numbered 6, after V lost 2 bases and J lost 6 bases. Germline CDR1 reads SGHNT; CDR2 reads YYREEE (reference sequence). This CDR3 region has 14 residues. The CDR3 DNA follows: TGTGCCAGCAGCTTCGGACAGGGGATCGGCGAGCAGTACTTC. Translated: CASSFGQGIGEQYF.

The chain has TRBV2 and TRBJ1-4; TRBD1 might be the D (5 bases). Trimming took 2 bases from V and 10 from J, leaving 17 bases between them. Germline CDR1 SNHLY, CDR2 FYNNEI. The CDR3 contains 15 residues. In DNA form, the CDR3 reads TGTGCCAGCAGTGAAAGGGGCGTCGGGGGGGGAAAACTGTTTTTT. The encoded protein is CASSERGVGGGKLFF.

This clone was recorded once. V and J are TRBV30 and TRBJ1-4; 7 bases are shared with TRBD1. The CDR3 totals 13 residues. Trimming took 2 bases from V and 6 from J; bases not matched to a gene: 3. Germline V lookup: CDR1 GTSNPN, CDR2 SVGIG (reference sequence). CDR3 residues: CAWSTGVDEKLFF. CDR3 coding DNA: TGTGCCTGGAGTACAGGGGTGGATGAAAAACTGTTTTTT.

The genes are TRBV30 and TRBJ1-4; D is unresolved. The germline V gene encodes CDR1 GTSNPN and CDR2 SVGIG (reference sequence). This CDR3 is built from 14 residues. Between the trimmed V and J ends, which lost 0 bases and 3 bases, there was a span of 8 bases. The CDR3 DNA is TGTGCCTGGAGTGTCGGAGGATCTAATGAAAAACTGTTTTTT. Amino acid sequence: CAWSVGGSNEKLFF. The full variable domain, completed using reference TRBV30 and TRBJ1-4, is SQTIHQWPATLVQPVGSPLSLECTVEGTSNPNLYWYRQAAGRGLQLLFYSVGIGQISSEVPQNLSASRPQDRQFILSSKKLLLSDSGFYLCAWSVGGSNEKLFFGSGTQLSVL.

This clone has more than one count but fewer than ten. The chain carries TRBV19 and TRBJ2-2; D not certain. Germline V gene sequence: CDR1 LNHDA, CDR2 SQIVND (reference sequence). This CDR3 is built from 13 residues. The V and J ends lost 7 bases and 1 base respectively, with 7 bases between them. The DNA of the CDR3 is TGTGCCAGTAACTCAGGGAACACCGGGGAGCTGTTTTTT. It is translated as CASNSGNTGELFF.

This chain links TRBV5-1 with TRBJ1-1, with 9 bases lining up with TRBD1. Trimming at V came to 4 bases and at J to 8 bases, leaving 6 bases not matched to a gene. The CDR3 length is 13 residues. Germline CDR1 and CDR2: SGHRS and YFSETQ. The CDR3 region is CASSLQDRGEAFF. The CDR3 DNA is TGCGCCAGCAGCCTACAGGACAGGGGAGAAGCTTTCTTT.

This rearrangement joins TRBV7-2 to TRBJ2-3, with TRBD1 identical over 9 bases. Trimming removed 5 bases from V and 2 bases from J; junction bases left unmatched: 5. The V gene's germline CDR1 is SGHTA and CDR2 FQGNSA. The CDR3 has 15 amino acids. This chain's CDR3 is CASSLQGANTDTQYF. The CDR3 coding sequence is TGTGCCAGCAGCCTACAGGGGGCCAACACAGATACGCAGTATTTT.

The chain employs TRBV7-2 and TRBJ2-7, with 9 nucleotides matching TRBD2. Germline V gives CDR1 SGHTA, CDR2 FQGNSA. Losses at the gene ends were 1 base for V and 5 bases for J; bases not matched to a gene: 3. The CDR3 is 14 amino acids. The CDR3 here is CASSLETSGDEQYF. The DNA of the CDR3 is TGTGCCAGCAGCTTAGAGACTAGCGGCGACGAGCAGTACTTC.

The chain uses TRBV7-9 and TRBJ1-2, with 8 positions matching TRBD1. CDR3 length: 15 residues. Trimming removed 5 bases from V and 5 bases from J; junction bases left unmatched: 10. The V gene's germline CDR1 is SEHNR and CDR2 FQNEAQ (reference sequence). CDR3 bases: TGTGCCAGCAGCATACAGGGGGATATAGCTTATGGCTACACCTTC. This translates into CASSIQGDIAYGYTF.